The source of this T cell receptor (beta chain) is a study of control samples from healthy donors and cancer patients. The repertoire was sequenced with immunoSEQ multiplex PCR; TCRdb's copy has only in-frame clones and lacks some. The data show 75,000 to 100,000 clones, about 90% seen once. This TCR derives from a man aged 25-45 years in good health. The sequenced sample consisted of blood.

This chain's CDR3 is CASSEARQYYEQYF. DNA for the CDR3: TGTGCCAGCAGTGAAGCGCGGCAGTACTACGAGCAGTACTTC. J is TRBJ2-7 and V is TRBV6-1; no firm D call. V was clipped by 0 bases and J by 3 bases, with 9 bases between them. This CDR3 region has 14 residues. Germline V gives CDR1 MNHNS, CDR2 SASEGT.